Listed below are T cell receptor beta chains from one sample, sequenced in a study of CD4 T cells in relation to SARS-CoV-2 and coronaviruses. Their specific antigens are unknown. Using immunoSEQ multiplex PCR, the repertoire was profiled, and TCRdb retains in-frame clones only, with some absent. The sample has about 26,000 clones; about 76% are singletons. The sample comprised CD4+ T cells from PBMCs, cultured in vitro. These receptors came from a human donor in good health. CDR3s include the opening cysteine and the closing phenylalanine or tryptophan. The D gene is left open where the match is weak. Size values are once, few and many counts, or a class for expanded clones, and some rows have none.

>TRBJ1-5|few|TRBV19|TRBD1
CASNWDRVSNQPQHF
TGTGCCAGTAACTGGGACAGGGTTAGCAATCAGCCCCAGCATTTT
>TRBJ2-5|once|TRBV6-5|NA
CASSYSYGGGETQYF
TGTGCCAGCAGTTACTCCTACGGGGGAGGAGAGACCCAGTACTTC
>TRBJ1-2|NA|TRBV28|NA
CASSTGLVNYGYTF
TGTGCCAGCAGCACCGGGTTAGTTAACTATGGCTACACCTTC
>TRBJ2-1|NA|TRBV9|NA
CASSDWSRNRNEQFF
TGTGCCAGCAGCGACTGGAGCCGAAACCGCAATGAGCAGTTCTTC
>TRBJ2-1|NA|TRBV10-1|TRBD2
CASSEFGEPTSGRLDNEQFF
TGCGCCAGCAGTGAGTTTGGGGAACCGACTAGCGGGAGGCTTGACAATGAGCAGTTCTTC
>TRBJ2-1|NA|TRBV11-2|NA
CASSTGSGNEQFF
TGTGCCAGCAGCACGGGGTCGGGGAATGAGCAGTTCTTC
>TRBJ1-3|NA|TRBV18|NA
CASSPSSWSSGNTIYF
TGTGCCAGCTCACCTTCCTCGTGGTCCTCTGGAAACACCATATATTTT
>TRBJ1-2|once|TRBV19|NA
CASRNRVTNYGYTF
TGTGCCAGTAGGAACAGGGTGACTAACTATGGCTACACCTTC
>TRBJ2-1|NA|TRBV19|TRBD2
CASSIVSFGGSEYNEQFF
TGTGCCAGTAGTATAGTATCCTTCGGCGGGAGCGAGTACAATGAGCAGTTCTTC
>TRBJ2-5|medium-sized|TRBV5-7|TRBD1
CASSLGTGPIGETQYF
TGTGCCAGCAGCTTGGGGACAGGCCCGATTGGGGAGACCCAGTACTTC
>TRBJ2-1|NA|TRBV5-1|TRBD1
CASSLGTGLYNEQFF
TGCGCCAGCAGCCTCGGGACAGGGCTATACAATGAGCAGTTCTTC
>TRBJ2-2|NA|TRBV5-1|TRBD1
CASSTGQVYTGELFF
TGCGCCAGCAGCACTGGACAGGTATACACCGGGGAGCTGTTTTTT
>TRBJ1-1|few|TRBV7-9|TRBD1
CASSLTGLMNTEAFF
TGTGCCAGCAGCCTGACAGGGTTAATGAACACTGAAGCTTTCTTT
>TRBJ2-2|NA|TRBV7-2|TRBD1
CASSFGTGLSGELFF
TGTGCCAGCAGCTTCGGGACAGGTTTGTCCGGGGAGCTGTTTTTT
>TRBJ2-7|NA|TRBV18|TRBD1
CASSPGVPGQGNYEQYF
TGTGCCAGCTCACCAGGGGTACCGGGACAGGGGAATTACGAGCAGTACTTC
>TRBJ2-2|NA|TRBV7-7|TRBD2
CASSLRVAGGGELFF
TGTGCTAGCAGCTTGAGAGTAGCGGGAGGCGGGGAGCTGTTTTTT
>TRBJ2-2|NA|TRBV7-9|TRBD1
CASRQGGADGELFF
TGTGCCAGCAGGCAAGGGGGCGCCGACGGGGAGCTGTTTTTT
>TRBJ2-7|NA|TRBV6-5|TRBD2
CASSQSGGFSYEQYF
TGTGCCAGCAGCCAGAGCGGGGGGTTCTCCTACGAGCAGTACTTC
>TRBJ2-7|NA|TRBV7-9|TRBD2
CASSSGGTSSYEQYF
TGTGCCAGCAGCTCCGGGGGGACTTCCTCCTACGAGCAGTACTTC
>TRBJ2-2|once|TRBV18|TRBD1
CASSPEGQGYGELFF
TGTGCCAGCTCACCAGAGGGACAGGGGTACGGGGAGCTGTTTTTT
>TRBJ2-3|NA|TRBV5-1|NA
CASSLQGATDTQYF
TGCGCCAGCAGCTTGCAGGGTGCAACAGATACGCAGTATTTT
>TRBJ2-5|NA|TRBV6-5|TRBD2
CASSYSMGSGRETQYF
TGTGCCAGCAGTTACTCGATGGGTAGCGGGAGGGAGACCCAGTACTTC
>TRBJ2-5|NA|TRBV6-5|NA
CASRGVRARDETQYF
TGTGCCAGCAGAGGGGTCCGGGCCCGTGACGAGACCCAGTACTTC
>TRBJ2-6|NA|TRBV9|NA
CASSVGPGANVLTF
TGTGCCAGCAGCGTAGGTCCTGGGGCCAACGTCCTGACTTTC
>TRBJ2-5|NA|TRBV6-5|TRBD1
CASSYFDRGWETQYF
TGTGCCAGCAGTTACTTTGACAGGGGGTGGGAGACCCAGTACTTC
>TRBJ2-3|NA|TRBV7-9|NA
CASSSRGPDTQYF
TGTGCCAGCAGCTCTAGAGGGCCAGATACGCAGTATTTT
>TRBJ2-6|NA|TRBV5-8|TRBD1
CASSLGTGSFGANVLTF
TGTGCCAGCAGCTTGGGGACAGGGTCCTTCGGGGCCAACGTCCTGACTTTC
>TRBJ2-5|once|TRBV2|NA
CASATMETQYF
TGTGCCAGCGCGACGATGGAGACCCAGTACTTC
>TRBJ1-4|NA|TRBV7-2|NA
CASSLAREATNEKLFF
TGTGCCAGCAGCTTAGCAAGGGAGGCAACTAATGAAAAACTGTTTTTT
>TRBJ2-5|NA|TRBV3-1/TRBV3-2|TRBD2
CASSQNAAGDQETQYF
TGTGCCAGCAGCCAAAATGCAGCGGGGGACCAAGAGACCCAGTACTTC
>TRBJ1-1|few|TRBV7-2|NA
CASSLKLGEITEAFF
TGTGCCAGCAGCTTAAAGTTGGGGGAAATCACTGAAGCTTTCTTT
>TRBJ2-5|NA|TRBV29-1|TRBD2
CSVRGLAGPQETQYF
TGCAGCGTCCGAGGACTAGCGGGACCACAAGAGACCCAGTACTTC
>TRBJ2-1|NA|TRBV5-6|NA
CASSFSHDEQFF
TGTGCCAGCAGCTTCTCGCACGATGAGCAGTTCTTC
>TRBJ2-2|NA|TRBV19|TRBD1
CASTGALNTGELFF
TGTGCCAGCACAGGGGCCCTGAACACCGGGGAGCTGTTTTTT
>TRBJ2-7|NA|TRBV18|NA
CASSPRATNLYEQYF
TGTGCCAGCTCACCACGAGCTACTAACCTCTACGAGCAGTACTTC
>TRBJ1-6|NA|TRBV5-1|NA
CASSLEGSSNNSPLHF
TGCGCCAGCAGCTTAGAGGGATCCTCGAATAATTCACCCCTCCACTTT
>TRBJ2-7|NA|TRBV11-2|NA
CASSLAEYEQYF
TGTGCCAGCAGCTTAGCAGAATACGAGCAGTACTTC
>TRBJ1-3|NA|TRBV9|NA
CASSVYSGNTIYF
TGTGCCAGCAGCGTATACTCTGGAAACACCATATATTTT
>TRBJ1-5|NA|TRBV19|NA
CASSPRGAAYDQPQHF
TGTGCCAGTAGCCCCCGGGGGGCCGCCTACGATCAGCCCCAGCATTTT
>TRBJ2-3|NA|TRBV14|NA
CASSPLGITDTQYF
TGTGCCAGCAGCCCCCTCGGCATTACAGATACGCAGTATTTT
>TRBJ1-2|NA|TRBV5-5|TRBD1
CASSLRQGDYGYTF
TGTGCCAGCAGCTTAAGACAGGGAGACTATGGCTACACCTTC
>TRBJ2-7|NA|TRBV28|NA
CASSLWGRGDYEQYF
TGTGCCAGCAGTTTATGGGGCAGAGGGGACTACGAGCAGTACTTC
>TRBJ2-7|few|TRBV3-1/TRBV3-2|TRBD1
CASSQDPLYQTGAYEQYF
TGTGCCAGCAGCCAAGATCCGCTCTATCAGACAGGGGCCTACGAGCAGTACTTC
>TRBJ2-3|NA|TRBV18|TRBD2
CASSPLTSGRVTDTQYF
TGTGCCAGCTCACCATTAACTAGCGGGAGGGTCACAGATACGCAGTATTTT
>TRBJ2-1|NA|TRBV19|TRBD1
CASNPPGTGSSYNEQFF
TGTGCCAGTAATCCCCCCGGGACAGGGAGCTCCTACAATGAGCAGTTCTTC
>TRBJ2-5|NA|TRBV18|NA
CASSPLGQETQYF
TGTGCCAGCTCCCCTCTGGGGCAAGAGACCCAGTACTTC
>TRBJ1-1|NA|TRBV5-1|TRBD1
CASRQTGTGTEAFF
TGCGCCAGCAGACAGACAGGGACGGGCACTGAAGCTTTCTTT
>TRBJ2-5|NA|TRBV7-7|NA
CASSRFVGSEETQYF
TGTGCCAGCAGCCGCTTTGTGGGCAGCGAAGAGACCCAGTACTTC
>TRBJ2-1|NA|TRBV5-1|TRBD2
CASSPSAGGPDEQFF
TGCGCCAGCAGCCCTTCGGCGGGGGGGCCCGATGAGCAGTTCTTC